Below, one TCR beta chain is given with its context. It has no known antigen specificity. No much larger clone is present one base from it, and per-base qualities are unavailable. In the ViraFEST assay, PBMC were stimulated with viral peptide pools, and antigen-specific CD4+ T cell clonotypes were then identified by expansion using TCR sequencing. After more than 9 days of culture, CD4+ T cells were isolated with the EasySep CD4+ T cell isolation kit. Each participant got two doses of an mRNA SARS-CoV-2 vaccine, either BNT162b2 or mRNA-1273. The absence of prior SARS-CoV-2 infection in healthy vaccine recipients was confirmed by negative nucleocapsid antibodies before and after vaccination. Some 2 million PBMC per well were cultured in IMDM with 5% human AB serum, about 9.4 IU/ml IL-2 and gentamicin, plus 10 ug/ml peptides. On days 3 and 7, half of the culture medium was replaced with fresh IL-2-containing medium. Each peptide stimulation condition was cultured in triplicate wells unless otherwise noted. Using Ficoll-Paque Plus gradient centrifugation, PBMC were separated from whole blood and then either used fresh or cryopreserved at -140C. The overlapping peptide pools covered the spike proteins of SARS-CoV-2 as well as those of the common cold coronaviruses HCoV-NL63, HCoV-OC43 and HCoV-229E. Genomic DNA was extracted from cultured CD4+ T cells with the QIAamp micro DNA kit.

Library preparation employed the immunoSEQ multiplex PCR assay. DNA from the CD4+ T cells that had been cultured and isolated underwent TCR beta CDR3 sequencing. In the source study's methods: Non-productive TCR sequences were removed, reads were trimmed to the CDR3 region, and CDR3s of at least 7 amino acids were retained. Antigen-specific clonotypes were identified with the MANAFEST web app by comparing expansion in peptide wells against reference cultures. To count as positive, a clone had to show expansion at FDR<0.05 compared with the reference and with all other wells, an odds ratio above 5, and a frequency above 0.1% in two replicate wells. A clonotype was called cross-reactive if it was significantly expanded both in SARS-CoV-2 spike wells and in at least one common cold coronavirus spike condition. Levenshtein distance calculated with the stringdist R package was used to assess CDR3 similarity, and unrooted trees were constructed with ape in R 3.6.1. The source is immuneACCESS, and TCRdb retained only in-frame sequences with V and J called. Part of the clones is not carried over; for the studies checked, unresolved V genes explain less than half of this, and the remainder is unexplained. That table supplies the V and J calls and clone size; D and trimming were determined from the DNA. Across this sample there are around 81,000 clones, with around four fifths seen only once. The ten largest make up 0.85% to 1.3% of the sample.

The germline V gene (reference sequence) provides CDR1 MNHEY and CDR2 SMNVEV. Including cysteine and phenylalanine, the CDR3 has 13 amino acids. Solely the CDR3 DNA is kept, with 39 bases framed from the first base. The germline ends are 9 bases apart after V is trimmed by 5 bases and J by 7 bases. The source of the sample is a study of vaccination effects on CD4 cells after COVID-19 (dated 2022 in TCRdb). Turning to the overall study: Post-vaccine samples across the study were collected a median of 72 days after the second dose, with a range of 14 to 241. SARS-CoV-2 spike-specific CD4+ TCR repertoires were compared before and after mRNA vaccination in COVID-19 convalescent patients and in infection-naive vaccine recipients. A total of 10 COVID-19 convalescent patients and several SARS-CoV-2-naive healthy vaccine recipients were included in the full study. The Oncomine TCR Beta short-read assay on an Illumina iSeq 100 was used to sequence cultures from other donors in the study. Study-wide conclusions, independent of this receptor: Among healthy vaccine recipients, nearly all vaccine-induced clones were SARS-CoV-2 mono-reactive, and only 1 of 255 was cross-reactive with common cold coronaviruses. Clones induced by infection and clones induced by vaccination both contracted markedly at late timepoints after vaccination, which fits with T cell responses waning over time. The study was limited by a small number of convalescent patients and lacked early post-infection timepoints.

The rearrangement combines TRBV27 with TRBJ1-6, with a tentative D gene TRBD1 over 5 matching bases. The receptor was derived from a human donor who received a COVID-19 vaccine. The specimen comprised CD4+ T cells from PBMCs cultured with HCoV-OC43 spike peptides, sampled after COVID-19 vaccination. This sample's cell subset or site label indicates: HCoV-OC43 spike overlapping peptide pool stimulation. The sequenced DNA: TGTGCCAGCAGTCTTAAGGGGAATTCACCCCTCCACTTT. This gives the protein CASSLKGNSPLHF.